These 23 T cell receptor beta chains were all obtained from the same sample, sequenced in a study of tissue T cells after allogeneic stem cell transplantation. Clones were sequenced by immunoSEQ multiplex PCR, and TCRdb holds only the in-frame ones, with some missing. Altogether 450 to 600 clones are present, around 66% being singletons, with the ten largest covering approximately 10%. The sequencing input was gut tissue. All receptors derive from a female BALB/c mouse in good health. MHC haplotype of the mouse line: H2-d.

Turning to this clone: Gene and germline names: mouse. Sequencing ends 1 residue short of the CDR3 end; the germline J gene provides the rest. V usage is TRBV5 and J usage is TRBJ1-1; tentative D call: TRBD1 (6 bases). CDR3 length equals 13 residues. CDR1 and CDR2 (germline): LGHNA, YNLKQL (reference sequence). V was trimmed by 5 bases and J by 3 bases, leaving 10 bases between them. CDR3 DNA (partial): TGTGCCAGCAGCGGGGACAAATACACAGAAGTCTTC. Translating gives CASSGDKYTEVF. The whole CDR3 sequence is CASSGDKYTEVFF.

Notes on this clone: Gene labels here are mouse ones. The read stops 1 residue short of the end of the CDR3; the missing end is completed from the germline J gene. J is TRBJ1-4 and V is TRBV5; D remains ambiguous. The V gene lost 0 bases and the J gene lost 3 bases, with 11 bases spanning the gap. This CDR3 spans 16 amino acids. Germline CDR1 reads LGHNA; CDR2 reads YNLKQL (reference sequence). CDR3 sequence reads: CASSQDTGVPNERLFF. The CDR3 DNA, read in part, is TGTGCCAGCAGCCAAGATACGGGAGTTCCCAACGAAAGATTATTT.

Notes on this clone: Germline and genes: mouse. The read terminates 1 residue ahead of where the CDR3 ends, so the germline J gene completes it. The rearrangement links TRBV19 to TRBJ1-4, with D perhaps TRBD1 (6 bases). V shed 2 bases and J shed 4 bases, with 9 bases lying between them. Germline-derived CDR1 and CDR2 are FNHDT and SITEND (reference sequence). CDR3 length: 14 amino acids. CDR3 region: CASSMGQYNERLFF. The CDR3 DNA, read in part, is TGTGCCAGCAGTATGGGACAATACAACGAAAGATTATTT.

Details on this clone: Gene names denote mouse genes. CDR3 sequence: CGALLGYEQYF. The part of the CDR3 DNA that was read is TGTGGTGCCCTACTGGGGTATGAACAGTAC. V usage is TRBV20 and J usage is TRBJ2-7; 7 bases agree with TRBD2. The read halts 1 residue ahead of the CDR3 end, with the missing end drawn from the germline J gene. Trimming at V came to 6 bases and at J to 4 bases, leaving 3 bases not matched to a gene. Germline CDR1 is GFQATS and CDR2 is STVNSAI. This CDR3 is 11 amino acids long.

This clone was recorded only once. The gene names given are mouse names. Read data end 1 residue before the CDR3 end; the end is taken from the germline J gene. The chain joins TRBV21 to TRBJ2-4; D is ambiguous. TRBV21 has ORF status, its function being uncertain. The CDR3 spans 11 residues. The V gene lost 3 bases and the J gene lost 4 bases, with 2 bases spanning the gap. The CDR3 is CASSHENTLYF. CDR3 DNA, as far as it was read: TGTGCTAGCAGTCATGAAAACACCTTGTAC.

Comments on this clone: Here the gene names and germline are mouse. Here the CDR3 reads CASSPGQVNQAPLF. Partial CDR3 DNA: TGTGCCAGCAGTCCGGGACAGGTCAACCAGGCTCCGCTT. The gene calls are TRBV13-1 and TRBJ1-5; TRBD1 aligns across 8 bases. The CDR3 end is not reached by the read, which stops 1 residue before it; the germline J gene fills it in. Germline-derived CDR1 and CDR2 are NSHNY and SYGAGN. The CDR3 covers 14 residues. V lost 4 bases, J lost 3 bases, and 3 bases stayed unmatched.

A word on this clone: Mouse gene names and germline throughout. The CDR3 is cut off 1 residue early in the read; its end comes from the germline J gene. V usage is TRBV31 and J usage is TRBJ2-7, with 7 bases fitting TRBD1. This CDR3 contains 13 residues. V was pared by 0 bases and J by 4 bases, with 3 bases of the junction left unmatched. CDR1 GKSSPN and CDR2 SITVG come from the germline V gene. The DNA read from the CDR3 is TGTGCCTGGAGTCTATCCAGGGGGTATGAACAGTAC. Residues: CAWSLSRGYEQY. The complete CDR3 sequence is CAWSLSRGYEQYF.

A word on this clone: Genes and germline come from the mouse. The read stops 1 residue short of the end of the CDR3; the missing end is completed from the germline J gene. The V call is TRBV29, the J call TRBJ2-5, with a tentative D call TRBD1 (6 bases). The CDR3 contains 14 residues. Germline V gene sequence: CDR1 MSHET, CDR2 SYDVDS. With 0 bases removed from V and 5 bases from J, the gap between germline ends came to 9 bases. CDR3 sequence: CASSLSTRGDTQYF. CDR3 DNA, as far as it was read: TGTGCTAGCAGTTTATCGACCAGGGGAGACACCCAGTAC.

Of note for this clone: Mouse germline and gene names are used. The read finishes 1 residue shy of the CDR3 end, and the germline J gene is used to complete it. This chain uses TRBV13-3 with TRBJ1-3, with a possible D match to TRBD1 (5 bases). With 3 bases removed from V and 0 bases from J, the gap between germline ends came to 13 bases. Germline V lookup: CDR1 NNHDY, CDR2 SYVADS. This CDR3 has 16 residues. Incomplete CDR3 DNA: TGTGCCAGCAGTGGAGACAGAAAAACTTCTGGAAATACGCTCTAT. It translates to CASSGDRKTSGNTLY. The full CDR3 is CASSGDRKTSGNTLYF. The whole variable domain, remainder taken from reference TRBV13-3 and TRBJ1-3, is EAAVTQSPRSKVAVTGGKVTLSCHQTNNHDYMYWYRQDTGHGLRLIHYSYVADSTEKGDIPDGYKASRPSQENFSLILELASLSQTAVYFCASSGDRKTSGNTLYFGEGSRLIVV.

As regards this clone: The genes are named according to mouse. The read gets to within 1 residue of the CDR3 end, and the germline J gene fills in the rest. This sequence joins TRBV13-2 and TRBJ2-5; D possibly corresponds to TRBD1 (6 bases). Deletions cut 1 base from V and 3 bases from J, with 9 bases between. Germline CDR1 is NNHNN and CDR2 is SYGAGS (reference sequence). CDR3 size: 14 residues. The sequenced CDR3 bases are TGTGCCAGCGGTGATCCGGGACATCAAGACACCCAGTAC. Protein sequence: CASGDPGHQDTQY. The CDR3 as a whole reads CASGDPGHQDTQYF.

With respect to this clone: Each gene name is a mouse one. Read sequence stops 1 residue before the CDR3 end, and the germline J gene provides the missing end. V gene TRBV31 combines with J gene TRBJ1-6, with D maybe TRBD1 (5 bases). TRBJ1-6 is annotated as an ORF whose role is uncertain. CDR3 length: 11 residues. The V end lost 3 bases, the J end lost 8 bases, and 5 bases lay between the germline ends. Per germline, CDR1 GKSSPN and CDR2 SITVG. Here the CDR3 reads CAWRGDSPLYF. The CDR3 DNA, read in part, is TGTGCCTGGAGAGGGGATTCGCCCCTCTAC.

Turning to this clone: Gene names denote mouse genes. Read data end 1 residue before the CDR3 end; the end is taken from the germline J gene. J is TRBJ2-7 and V is TRBV14; possibly TRBD1 for D (5 bases). This CDR3 spans 11 amino acids. V was cut by 1 base and J by 7 bases, with 6 bases left in between. CDR1 is SGHDT, CDR2 FRDEAV, per germline. The CDR3 here is CASSFKGEQYF. The CDR3 DNA, read in part, is TGTGCCAGCAGTTTCAAGGGGGAACAGTAC.

To note about this clone: Gene names and germline refer to mouse. The read halts 1 residue ahead of the CDR3 end, with the missing end drawn from the germline J gene. The genes are TRBV13-3 and TRBJ2-5, with no clear D. The ends were cut back, 5 bases at V and 0 bases at J, with 10 bases in the middle. Germline V gene lookup returns CDR1 NNHDY and CDR2 SYVADS. CDR3 length: 14 amino acids. The CDR3 sequence is CASRKTINQDTQYF. The DNA read from the CDR3 is TGTGCCAGCAGAAAGACAATTAACCAAGACACCCAGTAC.

This clone was detected only a few times. Any gene name here is a mouse gene name. The sequence runs out 1 residue before the end of the CDR3; the remainder is reconstructed from the germline J gene. The chain links TRBV2 to TRBJ2-7; 8 bases match TRBD2. J lost 6 bases, V lost 0 bases, and 7 bases had no gene match. From germline, CDR1 is LGHNA and CDR2 YSYQKL. The CDR3 is made up of 15 amino acids. The DNA read from the CDR3 is TGTGCCAGCAGCCAAGATCCTGGGGGGTGGATTGAACAGTAC. Protein sequence: CASSQDPGGWIEQY. The whole CDR3 is CASSQDPGGWIEQYF.

This clone was detected a few times. The listed genes are named as in mouse. The CDR3 extends 1 residue past the end of the read, so its final part is completed from the germline J gene. The V and J genes are TRBV30 and TRBJ2-7, with D possibly being TRBD1 (6 bases). Trimming cost V 5 bases and J 7 bases, with 12 bases left between them. The germline gives CDR1 SQVVS, CDR2 ANEGSEA. The CDR3 is 11 residues long. The CDR3 sequence is CSSSTGREQYF. Incomplete CDR3 DNA: TGTAGTTCTTCTACAGGGAGGGAACAGTAC.

Remarks on this clone: The listed genes are named as in mouse. Read sequence stops 1 residue before the CDR3 end, and the germline J gene provides the missing end. V and J are TRBV31 and TRBJ1-1; unclear D gene. Germline V gene sequence: CDR1 GKSSPN, CDR2 SITVG. The CDR3 consists of 11 residues. Deletions cut 0 bases from V and 8 bases from J, with 7 bases between. CDR3 in amino acids: CAWSLRREVFF. CDR3 DNA, as far as it was read: TGTGCCTGGAGTCTACGCAGGGAAGTCTTC. Variable domain in full (rest from reference TRBV31 and TRBJ1-1): AQTIHQWPVAEIKAVGSPLSLGCTIKGKSSPNLYWYWQATGGTLQQLFYSITVGQVESVVQLNLSASRPKDDQFILSTEKLLLSHSGFYLCAWSLRREVFFGKGTRLTVV.

Regarding this clone: Gene names follow the mouse nomenclature. The sequence runs out 1 residue before the end of the CDR3; the remainder is reconstructed from the germline J gene. The V call is TRBV13-1, the J call TRBJ2-5; 9 bases map to TRBD1. The CDR3 totals 14 residues. Germline V gene sequence: CDR1 NSHNY, CDR2 SYGAGN. After removal of 4 bases from V and 2 bases from J, the junction contained 2 bases not matched to a gene. Partial CDR3 DNA: TGTGCCAGCAGTCACAGGGGGCTCCAAGACACCCAGTAC. Its translation is CASSHRGLQDTQY. The full-length CDR3 reads as CASSHRGLQDTQYF.

Comment on this clone: Gene names and germline refer to mouse. CDR3 DNA (partial): TGTGCCTGGAGTCTAAGGACAGGCCAAGACACCCAGTAC. This encodes CAWSLRTGQDTQY. The CDR3 reads in full as CAWSLRTGQDTQYF. The V and J genes are TRBV31 and TRBJ2-5; 7 bases agree with TRBD1. The read is 1 residue too short to cover the CDR3 end, so that end is filled in from the germline J gene. Germline CDR1 reads GKSSPN; CDR2 reads SITVG. Trimming at V came to 0 bases and at J to 2 bases, leaving 2 bases not matched to a gene. The CDR3 has 14 amino acids.

Points on this clone: Germline and genes: mouse. The DNA ends 1 residue before the CDR3 does, and the rest of the CDR3 is filled in from the germline J gene. The chain employs TRBV29 and TRBJ1-1; 11 bases are a match to TRBD1. This CDR3 comprises 17 residues. The V gene end was trimmed by 7 bases and the J gene end by 3 bases; junction bases not matched to a gene: 13. Germline-derived CDR1 and CDR2 are MSHET and SYDVDS. The CDR3 loop reads CASTSVRDRGVDTEVFF. The covered CDR3 bases are TGTGCTAGCACCTCCGTCCGGGACAGGGGGGTGGACACAGAAGTCTTC.

Regarding this clone: Genes and germline are mouse. The sequence runs out 1 residue before the end of the CDR3; the remainder is reconstructed from the germline J gene. V usage is TRBV29 and J usage is TRBJ2-3; D unclear. The V end lost 3 bases, the J end lost 0 bases, and 13 bases lay between the germline ends. In germline, CDR1 is MSHET, CDR2 SYDVDS. CDR3 size: 16 residues. The sequenced part of the CDR3 DNA is TGTGCTAGCAGTTTCCTCAGACATCCTAGTGCAGAAACGCTGTAT. Translating it yields CASSFLRHPSAETLY. The full CDR3 protein is CASSFLRHPSAETLYF. Complete variable domain (other parts from reference TRBV29 and TRBJ2-3): DMKVTQMPRYLIKRMGENVLLECGQDMSHETMYWYRQDPGLGLQLIYISYDVDSNSEGDIPKGYRVSRKKREHFSLILDSAKTNQTSVYFCASSFLRHPSAETLYFGSGTRLTVL.

This clone showed up just a few times. Gene and germline names: mouse. Read data end 1 residue before the CDR3 end; the end is taken from the germline J gene. The chain recombines TRBV5 with TRBJ1-2; D unresolved. Per the germline V gene, CDR1 is LGHNA and CDR2 is YNLKQL (reference sequence). CDR3 length: 14 amino acids. Trimming took 3 bases from V and 2 from J, leaving 10 bases between them. CDR3 bases read: TGTGCCAGCAGCCAGAGGGTATCCAACTCCGACTACACC. Translating gives CASSQRVSNSDYT. The complete CDR3 protein is CASSQRVSNSDYTF.

A word on this clone: Mouse gene names and germline throughout. The sequenced fragment ends 1 residue before the CDR3 boundary, so the rest is inferred from the germline J gene. The chain uses TRBV31 and TRBJ2-2; 8 nucleotides agree with TRBD2. Germline lookup yields CDR1 GKSSPN and CDR2 SITVG. The CDR3 consists of 16 residues. V gave up 0 bases and J gave up 4 bases; unmatched junction bases: 7. The sequenced part of the CDR3 DNA is TGTGCCTGGAGTCTAAGGCTGGGGGGTGCCACCGGGCAGCTCTAC. It codes for CAWSLRLGGATGQLY. The entire CDR3 is CAWSLRLGGATGQLYF.

Turning to this clone: Any gene name here is a mouse gene name. The CDR3 end is not reached by the read, which stops 1 residue before it; the germline J gene fills it in. This chain uses TRBV19 with TRBJ2-4; D may match TRBD1 or TRBD2 (5 bases each). The germline CDR1 and CDR2 sequences are FNHDT and SITEND (reference sequence). CDR3 length: 13 residues. Between the trimmed V and J ends, which lost 5 bases and 0 bases, there was a span of 7 bases. CDR3 amino acids: CASSRDSQNTLYF. CDR3 DNA, as far as it was read: TGTGCCAGCAGCCGGGACAGTCAAAACACCTTGTAC.